One sample yielded the 8 T cell receptor beta chains listed below, sequenced in a study of CD8+CD57+ T cells in acquired aplastic anemia. Before being chosen for sequencing, patients had shown CD8+CD57+ cell expansion by flow cytometry. Genomic DNA, serving as template, underwent TCR beta VDJ and CDR3 profiling. MiXCR was run by TCRdb on the reads, yielding one entry per CDR3 protein. The table has some 160,000 distinct CDR3 sequences, approximately 44% seen once; the top ten hold 3.2%. Sequencing was performed on sorted CD4+, CD8+, or CD8+CD57+ T cells (not recorded which) from PBMCs. Receptor source: a human donor with aplastic anemia.

This clonotype has at least ten counts. This chain connects TRBV7-9 to TRBJ1-6; 7 bases are a match to TRBD1. Germline V gives CDR1 SEHNR, CDR2 FQNEAQ (reference sequence). This CDR3 is built from 15 residues. J lost 11 bases, V lost 6 bases, and 13 bases had no gene match. The CDR3 region is CASSPPQGPGAPLHF. CDR3 in DNA: TGTGCCAGCAGTCCTCCACAGGGGCCGGGGGCACCCCTCCACTTT.

This clonotype turned up a few times. The V call is TRBV13, the J call TRBJ2-1, with 7 bases that match TRBD2. With V trimmed by 6 bases and J by 0 bases, 8 bases remained unmatched. CDR1 is PRHDT and CDR2 is FYEKMQ in the germline V gene (reference sequence). The CDR3 is 16 residues long. CDR3 protein: CASSLLAQSSYNEQFF. The CDR3 DNA reads TGTGCCAGCAGTTTACTAGCGCAGAGCTCCTACAATGAGCAGTTCTTC.

The rearrangement uses TRBV25-1 and TRBJ1-1, with D perhaps TRBD1 (6 bases). The CDR3 spans 17 residues. Between the trimmed V and J ends, which lost 1 base and 4 bases, there was a span of 19 bases. Germline loops: CDR1 MGHDK, CDR2 SYGVNS. The CDR3 coding sequence is TGTGCCAGCAGTGAATTGCGGCAGGGGATGGCAAGCACTGAAGCTTTCTTT. It encodes CASSELRQGMASTEAFF.

This clonotype turned up a few times. The chain employs TRBV28 and TRBJ1-3; D perhaps matches TRBD1 (6 bases). This CDR3 is 16 amino acids long. With 7 bases removed from V and 2 bases from J, the gap between germline ends came to 18 bases. The germline V gene encodes CDR1 MDHEN and CDR2 SYDVKM. CDR3: CASTFPGGRTGNTIYF. The CDR3 DNA follows: TGTGCCAGCACCTTCCCGGGGGGCAGGACTGGAAACACCATATATTTT. Full variable domain (missing parts from reference TRBV28 and TRBJ1-3): DVKVTQSSRYLVKRTGEKVFLECVQDMDHENMFWYRQDPGLGLRLIYFSYDVKMKEKGDIPEGYSVSREKKERFSLILESASTNQTSMYLCASTFPGGRTGNTIYFGEGSWLTVV.

V is TRBV4-1 and J is TRBJ1-2; D is uncertain. The CDR3 has 11 residues. Deletions cut 0 bases from V and 8 bases from J, with 4 bases between. CDR1 and CDR2 (germline): MGHRA, YSYEKL. The CDR3 protein is CASSQDGGYTF. In DNA, the CDR3 is TGCGCCAGCAGCCAAGATGGCGGCTACACCTTC.

The V call is TRBV15, the J call TRBJ1-1, with TRBD1 as a possible D gene (5 bases). V lost 5 bases and J lost 3, with 16 bases in between. This CDR3 contains 15 residues. Germline V gives CDR1 LNHNV, CDR2 YYDKDF (reference sequence). The CDR3 coding sequence is TGTGCCACCAGCGAGGGGCGGGTCTATTACACTGAAGCTTTCTTT. This encodes CATSEGRVYYTEAFF. Filled out from reference TRBV15 and TRBJ1-1, the complete variable domain reads DAMVIQNPRYQVTQFGKPVTLSCSQTLNHNVMYWYQQKSSQAPKLLFHYYDKDFNNEADTPDNFQSRRPNTSFCFLDIRSPGLGDTAMYLCATSEGRVYYTEAFFGQGTRLTVV.

At least ten counts were recorded for this clonotype. The chain recombines TRBV4-2 with TRBJ2-7; no definite D call. Germline CDR1 LGHNA, CDR2 YNFKEQ. The CDR3 is 14 residues long. The V end lost 0 bases, the J end lost 3 bases, and 9 bases lay between the germline ends. The CDR3 spells CASSQDKDDYEQYF. DNA of the CDR3: TGTGCCAGCAGCCAAGATAAGGACGACTACGAGCAGTACTTC.

In its sample, this clonotype was seen many times. The CDR3 coding sequence is TGTGCCAGCAGCTCACAGGGATCAGAGACCCAGTACTTC. Encoded protein: CASSSQGSETQYF. This chain joins TRBV5-6 and TRBJ2-5, with D possibly being TRBD1 (6 bases). V dropped 3 bases and J dropped 4 bases, with 10 bases sitting between them. The CDR3 length is 13 residues. Germline V CDR1 and CDR2: SGHDT, YYEEEE.